What follows are 5 T cell receptor beta chains derived from one specimen sequenced in a study of a mutant IDH1 vaccine in newly diagnosed glioma. The method was immunoSEQ multiplex PCR; TCRdb's version includes in-frame clones alone and lacks a portion of them. In the table there are around 60,000 clones, roughly 83% of which are singletons. These receptors lack a known antigen. The sample's time point: week 11, during vaccination. Vaccination comprised doses that each held 300 ug of mutant IDH1 20-mer peptide, plus topical imiquimod. The material was PBMCs, obtained from a glioma patient whose treatment included an IDH1 peptide vaccine. These receptors came from a woman between 50 and 59 years old with glioma.

V gene TRBV4-2 combines with J gene TRBJ2-7; 9 positions agree with TRBD2. V shed 4 bases and J 4 bases; nucleotides not matched to a gene: 11. The CDR3 is 16 residues long. Germline assignment: CDR1 LGHNA and CDR2 YNFKEQ. This CDR3 reads CASSLGMASGAYEQYF. The CDR3 DNA reads TGTGCCAGCAGCCTAGGCATGGCTAGCGGGGCTTACGAGCAGTACTTC.

In this sample, this clone turned up once. The V and J genes are TRBV7-2 and TRBJ2-2; no clear D gene. V lost 1 base and J lost 0, with 9 bases in between. CDR1 and CDR2 from the germline V gene are SGHTA and FQGNSA. This CDR3 is built from 16 residues. The CDR3 sequence is CASSLEPTTNTGELFF. CDR3 coding DNA: TGTGCCAGCAGCTTAGAGCCGACCACGAACACCGGGGAGCTGTTTTTT. Combining the CDR3 with reference TRBV7-2 and TRBJ2-2 gives the whole variable domain GAGVSQSPSNKVTEKGKDVELRCDPISGHTALYWYRQSLGQGLEFLIYFQGNSAPDKSGLPSDRFSAERTGGSVSTLTIQRTQQEDSAVYLCASSLEPTTNTGELFFGEGSRLTVL.

The chain has TRBV23-1 and TRBJ2-7; D call uncertain. TRBV23-1 has ORF status, its function being uncertain. The germline V and J ends were trimmed by 3 bases and 8 bases, with 11 bases remaining between them. The CDR3 loop spans 12 amino acids. The CDR3 protein is CASSHPPPQQYF. CDR3 bases: TGCGCCAGCAGTCATCCCCCCCCTCAGCAGTACTTC.

V gene TRBV27 combines with J gene TRBJ1-2, with 9 bases matching TRBD1. The ends lost 6 bases at V and 4 bases at J; junction bases unmatched: 6. Germline loops: CDR1 MNHEY, CDR2 SMNVEV (reference sequence). The length of the CDR3 is 14 residues. The CDR3 sequence is CASSKIQGAYGYTF. The CDR3 DNA reads as TGTGCCAGCAGCAAGATACAGGGGGCCTATGGCTACACCTTC.

The rearrangement links TRBV25-1 to TRBJ2-2; 10 positions match TRBD1. The germline gives CDR1 MGHDK, CDR2 SYGVNS. Trimming at V came to 10 bases and at J to 6 bases, leaving 2 bases not matched to a gene. The CDR3 has 12 residues. The DNA for the CDR3 is TGTGCCATAGGACAGGGGGCCGGGGAGCTGTTTTTT. Residues: CAIGQGAGELFF.